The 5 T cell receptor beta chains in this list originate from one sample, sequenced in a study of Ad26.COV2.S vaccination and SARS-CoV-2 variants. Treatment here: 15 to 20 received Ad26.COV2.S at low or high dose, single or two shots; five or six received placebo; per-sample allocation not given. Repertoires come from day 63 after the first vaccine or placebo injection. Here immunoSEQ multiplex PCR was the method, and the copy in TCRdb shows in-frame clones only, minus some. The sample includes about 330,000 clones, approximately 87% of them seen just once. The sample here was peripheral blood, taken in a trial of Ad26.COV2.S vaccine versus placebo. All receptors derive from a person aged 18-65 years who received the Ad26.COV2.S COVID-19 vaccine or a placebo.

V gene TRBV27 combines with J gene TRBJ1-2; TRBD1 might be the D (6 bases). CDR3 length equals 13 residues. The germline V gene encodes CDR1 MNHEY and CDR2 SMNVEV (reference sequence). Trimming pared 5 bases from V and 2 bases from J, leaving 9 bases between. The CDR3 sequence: CASSRQANYGYTF. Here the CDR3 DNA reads TGTGCCAGCAGTCGACAGGCCAACTATGGCTACACCTTC.

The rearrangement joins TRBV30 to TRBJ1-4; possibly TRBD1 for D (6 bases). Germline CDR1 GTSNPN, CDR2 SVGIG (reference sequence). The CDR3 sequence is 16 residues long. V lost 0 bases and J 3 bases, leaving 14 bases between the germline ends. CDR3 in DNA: TGTGCCTGGAGTGTGTGGGGGGCGGGAGCTAATGAAAAACTGTTTTTT. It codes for CAWSVWGAGANEKLFF.

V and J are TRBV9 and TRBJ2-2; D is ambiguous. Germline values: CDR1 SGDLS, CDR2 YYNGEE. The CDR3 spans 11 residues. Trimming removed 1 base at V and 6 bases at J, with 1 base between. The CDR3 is CASSVSGELFF. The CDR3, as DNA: TGTGCCAGCAGCGTATCCGGGGAGCTGTTTTTT.

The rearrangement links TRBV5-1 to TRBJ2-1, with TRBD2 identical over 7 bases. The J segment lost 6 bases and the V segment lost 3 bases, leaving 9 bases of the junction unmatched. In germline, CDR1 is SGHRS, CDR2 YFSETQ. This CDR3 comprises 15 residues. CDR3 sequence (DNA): TGCGCCAGCAGCTCGGAGCGGGACCTTCTCAATGAGCAGTTCTTC. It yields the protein CASSSERDLLNEQFF.

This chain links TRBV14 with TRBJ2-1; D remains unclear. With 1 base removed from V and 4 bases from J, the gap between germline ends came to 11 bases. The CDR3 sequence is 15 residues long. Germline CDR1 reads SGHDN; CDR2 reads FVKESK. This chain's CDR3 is CASSQGGMRYNEQFF. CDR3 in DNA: TGTGCCAGCAGCCAAGGAGGAATGAGATACAATGAGCAGTTCTTC. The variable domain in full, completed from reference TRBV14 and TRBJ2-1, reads EAGVTQFPSHSVIEKGQTVTLRCDPISGHDNLYWYRRVMGKEIKFLLHFVKESKQDESGMPNNRFLAERTGGTYSTLKVQPAELEDSGVYFCASSQGGMRYNEQFFGPGTRLTVL.